The present TCR beta chain was sequenced within a study of CD8+CD57+ T cells in acquired aplastic anemia. Study conclusions and caveats: The same twenty-nine CD8+ CDR3 sequences occurred in patients and in controls.

Previously, flow cytometry had revealed CD8+CD57+ cell expansion in the patients chosen for sequencing. Severe acquired aplastic anemia was present in every patient. This CDR3 is built from 15 residues. Trimming took 5 bases from V and 9 from J; bases not matched to a gene: 11. Germline V lookup: CDR1 SGHTA, CDR2 FQGNSA. About this clonotype: Its antigen is undetermined.

The template for TCR beta VDJ and CDR3 sequence profiling was genomic DNA. One entry per CDR3 protein, called by TCRdb with MiXCR from the reads. The table has hundreds of thousands of distinct CDR3 sequences, more than 25% seen once. This receptor was obtained from a human donor with aplastic anemia. The chain is built from TRBV7-2 and TRBJ2-1, with TRBD2 matching over 9 bases. The sample consisted of sorted CD4+, CD8+, or CD8+CD57+ T cells (not recorded which) from PBMCs. The CDR3 region has the DNA TGTGCCAGCAGCCCGAGAGGATTAGCGGGGGTTGAGCAGTTCTTC. Protein: CASSPRGLAGVEQFF.